Listed below are T cell receptor beta chains from one sample, sequenced in a study of cytomegalovirus exposure and HLA in healthy donors. Data came from immunoSEQ multiplex PCR; TCRdb stores just in-frame clones and leaves some out. Of more than 250,000 clones listed, approximately 90% are singletons. The source material was PBMCs. These receptors were collected from a woman aged 25 to 45 in good health and CMV-seropositive. The CDR3 runs from the conserved cysteine through the conserved F or W. The D gene is left open where the match is weak. A clone size is listed for some rows: how often the clone was seen (once, few, many), or a class if it is expanded.

.,TRBV5-1,.,15,TRBJ1-1,CASSLVGAGNTEAFF,TGCGCCAGCAGCTTGGTGGGGGCTGGGAACACTGAAGCTTTCTTT
TRBD2,TRBV10-1,.,13,TRBJ2-7,CASRGLAAREQYF,TGCGCCAGCAGGGGACTAGCGGCAAGGGAGCAGTACTTC
.,TRBV27,.,13,TRBJ1-5,CASSDRGNQPQHF,TGTGCCAGCAGTGACAGAGGCAATCAGCCCCAGCATTTT
.,TRBV5-4,.,15,TRBJ2-7,CASSHGQGGQDEQYF,TGTGCCAGCAGCCACGGACAGGGAGGGCAGGACGAGCAGTACTTC
TRBD1,TRBV5-1,.,15,TRBJ1-4,CASSETGGTNEKLFF,TGCGCCAGCAGCGAGACAGGGGGCACTAATGAAAAACTGTTTTTT
.,TRBV29-1,.,14,TRBJ2-3,CSVGTRGGADTQYF,TGCAGCGTGGGTACAAGGGGGGGAGCAGATACGCAGTATTTT
.,TRBV2,.,12,TRBJ1-4,CASRGEHEKLFF,TGTGCCAGCAGAGGGGAACATGAAAAACTGTTTTTT
TRBD1,TRBV7-9,.,16,TRBJ1-1,CASSEDTGGLIQPAFF,TGTGCCAGCAGCGAAGACACAGGGGGGCTTATCCAGCCAGCTTTCTTT
.,TRBV7-3,once,13,TRBJ2-3,CASSETGYLHPYF,TGTGCCAGCAGCGAGACGGGGTACCTCCATCCGTATTTT
TRBD2,TRBV4-2,.,16,TRBJ2-3,CASSQGTSGRTDTQYF,TGTGCCAGCAGCCAGGGGACTAGCGGGAGAACAGATACGCAGTATTTT
TRBD1,TRBV6-1,.,16,TRBJ1-1,CASSEPRGLMNTEAFF,TGTGCCAGCAGTGAACCGAGGGGGCTTATGAACACTGAAGCTTTCTTT
TRBD1,TRBV18,.,15,TRBJ2-1,CASSPGHRGIDEQFF,TGTGCCAGCTCACCTGGCCACAGGGGAATCGATGAGCAGTTCTTC
.,TRBV15,.,13,TRBJ1-5,CATSRGGDQPQHF,TGTGCCACCAGCAGAGGGGGGGATCAGCCCCAGCATTTT
TRBD2,TRBV27,.,15,TRBJ2-1,CASSFLLAGGNEQFF,TGTGCCAGCAGTTTCCTCCTAGCGGGGGGGAATGAGCAGTTCTTC
.,TRBV4-3,once,16,TRBJ2-4,CASSQEGPSAKNIQYF,TGCGCCAGCAGCCAAGAAGGGCCATCAGCCAAAAACATTCAGTACTTC
.,TRBV9,.,16,TRBJ1-3,CASSPSSGFSGNTIYF,TGTGCCAGCAGCCCGAGTTCAGGGTTTTCTGGAAACACCATATATTTT
.,TRBV30,few,10,TRBJ1-4,CAPTLHKLFF,TGTGCTCCGACACTTCACAAACTGTTTTTT
.,TRBV7-2,.,11,TRBJ2-1,CASSLEYEQFF,TGTGCCAGCAGCTTAGAGTACGAGCAGTTCTTC
.,TRBV6-1,.,13,TRBJ1-2,CASGEFDHYGYTF,TGTGCCAGCGGGGAGTTTGACCACTATGGCTACACCTTC
.,TRBV2,.,14,TRBJ2-3,CASSVELMSDTQYF,TGTGCCAGCAGTGTAGAGCTGATGTCAGATACGCAGTATTTT
TRBD2,TRBV29-1,.,14,TRBJ2-3,CSFRRGVSTDTQYF,TGCAGCTTCCGGCGGGGGGTTAGCACAGATACGCAGTATTTT
.,TRBV29-1,.,14,TRBJ2-3,CSVLAFRGTDTQYF,TGCAGCGTCTTAGCATTTAGGGGCACAGATACGCAGTATTTT
TRBD2,TRBV7-7,.,16,TRBJ2-5,CASSLRPTSSLETQYF,TGTGCCAGCAGCCTAAGACCGACTAGCTCCCTAGAGACCCAGTACTTC
.,TRBV11-2,.,16,TRBJ2-2,CASSLGQFIVTGELFF,TGTGCCAGCAGCTTAGGGCAGTTTATCGTGACCGGGGAGCTGTTTTTT
TRBD1,TRBV13,once,15,TRBJ2-7,CASSFHKGDRDEQYF,TGTGCCAGCAGCTTTCACAAGGGAGACAGGGACGAGCAGTACTTC